The T cell receptor beta chain described here comes from a study of blood T cell repertoires in COVID-19. Assay used: immunoSEQ multiplex PCR; TCRdb lists only in-frame clones, some missing. The table has about 89,000 clones, more than 80% seen once; the top ten hold about a fifth. The CDR3 runs to 17 residues. The V gene's germline CDR1 is KGHDR and CDR2 SFDVKD. Trimming left V 0 bases short and J 4 bases short, with 15 bases between. This sequence originates from a woman older than 75 with acute or convalescent COVID-19. Sequenced material: peripheral blood. The rearrangement uses TRBV24-1 and TRBJ1-5, with a tentative D call TRBD1 (5 bases). The CDR3 DNA reads as TGTGCCACCAGTGATTTGCTTTACTCCCAGGGTAATCAGCCCCAGCATTTT. Its translation is CATSDLLYSQGNQPQHF.